Reported below is one TCR beta chain. This table comes from immunoSEQ multiplex PCR, and its TCRdb copy is limited to in-frame clones, with some not included. Of some 150,000 clones listed, about nine tenths are singletons. This sample is drawn from a study of blood T cell repertoires in COVID-19. CDR1 and CDR2 (germline): MGHDK, SYGVNS. Trimming removed 5 bases from V and 1 base from J, with 17 bases in between. The CDR3 extends over 16 amino acids. The receptor was isolated from a man between 45 and 60 years old who had recovered from COVID-19. This chain joins TRBV25-1 and TRBJ1-1, with a tentative D call TRBD1 (6 bases). Sequencing input: PBMCs or T cells enriched from blood (not recorded which). The CDR3 nucleotides are TGTGCCAGCAGTAAAACATCCGGGACATCGAACACTGAAGCTTTCTTT. Its translation: CASSKTSGTSNTEAFF.